The 31 T cell receptor beta chains below all came from one sample that was sequenced in a study of cytomegalovirus exposure and HLA in healthy donors. PCR amplification relied on 60 Vbeta primers (plus 13 Jbeta primers). Using immunoSEQ multiplex PCR, the repertoire was profiled, and TCRdb retains in-frame clones only, with some absent. The sample contains about 180,000 clones, 72% of which appear only once. Sequenced sample: PBMCs. The receptors shown here come from a human donor in good health.

The chain carries TRBV9 and TRBJ2-7; D may be TRBD1 (5 bases). Germline loops: CDR1 SGDLS, CDR2 YYNGEE. This CDR3 is built from 14 residues. Between the trimmed V and J ends, which lost 4 bases and 1 base, there was a span of 12 bases. The CDR3 DNA reads TGTGCCAGCAGCAGATTCGACAGATCCTACGAGCAGTACTTC. Residues: CASSRFDRSYEQYF.

The chain carries TRBV19 and TRBJ1-2; 7 bases agree with TRBD1. CDR3 size: 13 residues. Germline V lookup: CDR1 LNHDA, CDR2 SQIVND (reference sequence). Trimming took 5 bases from V and 8 from J; bases not matched to a gene: 8. Here the CDR3 DNA reads TGTGCCAGTAGTTCCGGGACAGACTTCGGCTACACCTTC. Protein product: CASSSGTDFGYTF.

This clone appeared a few times. The V call is TRBV7-3, the J call TRBJ1-2; 8 nucleotides agree with TRBD1. The V gene end was trimmed by 2 bases and the J gene end by 4 bases; junction bases not matched to a gene: 12. The CDR3 is 17 amino acids. Germline lookup yields CDR1 SGHTA and CDR2 FQGTGA. CDR3 sequence reads: CASSLRTSRGRPYGYTF. The CDR3, as DNA: TGTGCCAGCAGCTTACGCACCAGCAGGGGGCGCCCCTATGGCTACACCTTC.

This chain joins TRBV7-3 and TRBJ1-2; D is unresolved. Germline V gene sequence: CDR1 SGHTA, CDR2 FQGTGA. Trimming stripped 1 base from V and 5 bases from J, with 26 bases between. This CDR3 comprises 19 residues. The CDR3 spells CASSLIREIREIGKYGYTF. The CDR3 DNA sequence: TGTGCCAGCAGCTTAATACGCGAGATTCGGGAGATAGGGAAATATGGCTACACCTTC.

The rearrangement links TRBV7-6 to TRBJ2-1; TRBD2 aligns across 7 bases. Losses at the gene ends were 2 bases for V and 7 bases for J; bases not matched to a gene: 11. In germline, CDR1 is SGHVS, CDR2 FNYEAQ. CDR3 size: 16 residues. CDR3 in amino acids: CASSLLSSGPPNEQFF. The CDR3 coding sequence is TGTGCCAGCAGCTTATTATCTAGCGGTCCCCCAAATGAGCAGTTCTTC.

This rearrangement joins TRBV7-2 to TRBJ2-2, with a weak D call TRBD1 (6 bases). The CDR3 is 14 amino acids. V lost 3 bases and J 6 bases, leaving 11 bases between the germline ends. Germline V gives CDR1 SGHTA, CDR2 FQGNSA. CDR3 nucleotide sequence: TGTGCCAGCAGCTTTCAAGGGGGTTCCGGGGAGCTGTTTTTT. Its protein product is CASSFQGGSGELFF.

The V and J genes are TRBV12-1 and TRBJ1-2; TRBD1 reflects the table's D call only, with no check against the DNA. TRBV12-1 counts as a pseudogene. CDR3 length equals 17 residues. The CDR3 region is CASSFLGQGAANYGYTF. In DNA form, the CDR3 reads TGTGCCAGCAGCTTTTTGGGACAGGGGGCCGCTAACTATGGCTACACCTTC.

This chain links TRBV18 with TRBJ1-5; the match to TRBD1 covers 9 bases. Germline V gives CDR1 KGHSH, CDR2 LQKENI. The CDR3 totals 16 residues. V shed 4 bases and J 0 bases; nucleotides not matched to a gene: 4. The CDR3 coding sequence is TGTGCCAGCTCACAGGGACAGGGCTATAGCAATCAGCCCCAGCATTTT. This gives the protein CASSQGQGYSNQPQHF.

The chain combines TRBV5-1 with TRBJ1-1, with TRBD1 matching over 8 bases. Germline trimming cut 3 bases from V and 1 base from J; bases unmatched to any gene: 5. CDR1 is SGHRS, CDR2 YFSETQ, per germline. The CDR3 is 15 amino acids. CDR3 coding DNA: TGCGCCAGCAGCTACTCGGGACAGGAGAACACTGAAGCTTTCTTT. This translates into CASSYSGQENTEAFF.

The rearrangement joins TRBV5-4 to TRBJ2-2; 10 bases are a match to TRBD1. CDR1 SGHNT and CDR2 YYREEE come from the germline V gene (reference sequence). The CDR3 is 19 residues long. The V gene end was trimmed by 4 bases and the J gene end by 4 bases; junction bases not matched to a gene: 16. The CDR3: CASSPRAPRQGAGTGELFF. DNA of the CDR3: TGTGCCAGCAGCCCCCGGGCCCCCCGACAGGGGGCCGGCACCGGGGAGCTGTTTTTT.

The chain has TRBV7-9 and TRBJ2-5; D is unresolved. The J call could be wrong; TRBJ2-7 is a better fit for the DNA end. The germline V gene encodes CDR1 SEHNR and CDR2 FQNEAQ (reference sequence). This CDR3 region has 13 residues. In DNA form, the CDR3 reads TGTGCCAGCAGTCCTCCGTCCTCCTACGAGCAGTACTTC. It specifies CASSPPSSYEQYF.

This rearrangement joins TRBV2 to TRBJ1-2; 7 nucleotides match TRBD1. The CDR3 is 14 amino acids. Looked up from germline, CDR1 is SNHLY and CDR2 is FYNNEI. V lost 8 bases, J lost 2 bases, and 8 bases stayed unmatched. Here the CDR3 reads CASYPTTGNYGYTF. In nucleotides, the CDR3 is TGTGCCAGCTACCCGACGACAGGGAACTATGGCTACACCTTC.

The chain links TRBV27 to TRBJ1-4, with D possibly TRBD1 on 5 matching bases. This CDR3 has 13 amino acids. V lost 5 bases, J lost 6 bases, and 10 bases lay in between. Germline lookup yields CDR1 MNHEY and CDR2 SMNVEV (reference sequence). CDR3 nucleotide sequence: TGTGCCAGCAGTCGGCAGGGTGATGAAAAACTGTTTTTT. This sequence encodes CASSRQGDEKLFF.

This clone was counted once. The chain uses TRBV4-1 and TRBJ2-7; 11 bases line up with TRBD1. The germline V gene encodes CDR1 MGHRA and CDR2 YSYEKL. The CDR3 spans 15 residues. With V trimmed by 3 bases and J by 2 bases, 3 bases remained unmatched. The CDR3 here is CASSHGTGGPYEQYF. CDR3 DNA sequence: TGCGCCAGCAGCCACGGGACAGGGGGGCCCTACGAGCAGTACTTC.

The CDR3 loop reads CASSVLAGSYNEQFF. The CDR3, as DNA: TGTGCCAGCAGCGTATTAGCGGGTTCCTACAATGAGCAGTTCTTC. V and J are TRBV7-9 and TRBJ2-1, with TRBD2 matching 7 bases. Germline V gene lookup returns CDR1 SEHNR and CDR2 FQNEAQ (reference sequence). J lost 1 base, V lost 5 bases, and 5 bases had no gene match. CDR3 length equals 15 residues.

The rearrangement links TRBV5-1 to TRBJ2-1, with 11 bases lining up with TRBD2. The V and J ends lost 2 bases and 6 bases, in that order; junction bases with no gene match: 4. CDR3 length: 15 residues. Looked up from germline, CDR1 is SGHRS and CDR2 is YFSETQ. Here the CDR3 DNA reads TGCGCCAGCAGCTTTTACGGACTAGCGGGCAATGAGCAGTTCTTC. The encoded protein is CASSFYGLAGNEQFF.

There are a few counts of this clone. The chain employs TRBV28 and TRBJ1-5; D gene uncertain. Germline CDR1 and CDR2: MDHEN and SYDVKM. CDR3 length: 12 residues. V shed 7 bases and J shed 1 base, with 5 bases lying between them. The CDR3 nucleotides are TGTGCCAGCATGTCGAGCAATCAGCCCCAGCATTTT. It codes for CASMSSNQPQHF.

This chain links TRBV5-1 with TRBJ2-7, with D maybe TRBD2 (5 bases). V was clipped by 4 bases and J by 0 bases, with 14 bases between them. This CDR3 comprises 15 residues. Germline values: CDR1 SGHRS, CDR2 YFSETQ. DNA for the CDR3: TGCGCCAGCAGCCCTCCCCTTGGGAGCTCCTACGAGCAGTACTTC. Translating gives CASSPPLGSSYEQYF.

As concerns this clone: Within the sample, other DNA sequences also encode this same CDR3. The chain couples TRBV30 to TRBJ2-1; maybe TRBD2 (5 bases). The length of the CDR3 is 12 residues. Germline loops: CDR1 GTSNPN, CDR2 SVGIG (reference sequence). V gave up 3 bases and J gave up 10 bases, with 13 bases separating them. This chain's CDR3 is CAWSRVGVEQFF. DNA of the CDR3: TGTGCCTGGAGCCGAGTCGGGGTCGAGCAGTTCTTC.

This chain links TRBV4-1 with TRBJ1-1; D is uncertain. CDR1 MGHRA and CDR2 YSYEKL come from the germline V gene. The CDR3 is 15 residues long. The V end lost 4 bases, the J end lost 0 bases, and 12 bases lay between the germline ends. CDR3 nucleotide sequence: TGCGCCAGCAGCCCCGTAACACGTATGAACACTGAAGCTTTCTTT. Its protein is CASSPVTRMNTEAFF.

CDR3 amino acids: CASSQGGRGSSYNEQFF. The CDR3 DNA reads TGCGCCAGCAGCCAAGGAGGTAGGGGGAGCTCCTACAATGAGCAGTTCTTC. The genes are TRBV4-1 and TRBJ2-1, with TRBD1 as a possible D gene (6 bases). Germline loops: CDR1 MGHRA, CDR2 YSYEKL. CDR3 length: 17 amino acids. V lost 1 base, J lost 0 bases, and 13 bases lay in between.

This chain uses TRBV18 with TRBJ1-4; 10 nucleotides agree with TRBD1. V gave up 4 bases and J gave up 0 bases; unmatched junction bases: 2. Germline CDR1 KGHSH, CDR2 LQKENI. The CDR3 is 16 residues long. The CDR3 nucleotides read TGTGCCAGCTCACTTGGACAGGGGGCAACTAATGAAAAACTGTTTTTT. Protein product: CASSLGQGATNEKLFF.

J is TRBJ2-7 and V is TRBV7-9; the D gene is possibly TRBD2 (6 bases). V lost 8 bases to trimming and J lost 2 bases, with 16 bases between them. CDR1 and CDR2 from the germline V gene are SEHNR and FQNEAQ (reference sequence). CDR3 size: 14 residues. CDR3 in amino acids: CASLSGAGPYEQYF. The CDR3 DNA sequence: TGTGCCAGCCTCTCGGGAGCAGGGCCCTACGAGCAGTACTTC.

This clone was picked up one time. Other DNA sequences of this sample code for an identical CDR3. The CDR3 sequence is CASSRGGWNTEAFF. CDR3 bases: TGTGCCAGCAGTAGGGGCGGCTGGAACACTGAAGCTTTCTTT. This chain joins TRBV6-5 and TRBJ1-1, with TRBD1 as a possible D gene (5 bases). With 5 bases removed from V and 1 base from J, the gap between germline ends came to 11 bases. CDR3 length: 14 residues. Germline values: CDR1 MNHEY, CDR2 SVGAGI.

This clone was seen a handful of times. The same CDR3 also results from other DNA sequences found in this sample. The J gene is TRBJ1-1, the V gene TRBV7-3; D uncertain. Germline values: CDR1 SGHTA, CDR2 FQGTGA. CDR3 size: 13 residues. The V end was cut by 4 bases, the J end by 1 base, with 7 bases between. CDR3 sequence (DNA): TGTGCCAGCAGCTCCGACTCGAACACTGAAGCTTTCTTT. Encoded protein: CASSSDSNTEAFF.

V and J are TRBV19 and TRBJ1-5; D possibly corresponds to TRBD1 (5 bases). V lost 3 bases and J lost 12, with 15 bases in between. This CDR3 has 13 residues. Germline CDR1 is LNHDA and CDR2 is SQIVND (reference sequence). CDR3 in DNA: TGTGCCAGTAGTATCGAGGGTCCGGGGGTCCAGCATTTT. Amino acids: CASSIEGPGVQHF.

The rearrangement links TRBV10-3 to TRBJ1-2; maybe TRBD1 (5 bases). There are 14 residues in the CDR3. The ends were cut back, 10 bases at V and 4 bases at J, with 19 bases in the middle. Germline V CDR1 and CDR2: ENHRY, SYGVKD. CDR3 nucleotides: TGTGCCACCGAGGATGCAGGGCCCCCCTATGGCTACACCTTC. Its translation: CATEDAGPPYGYTF.

This sequence joins TRBV4-1 and TRBJ2-7, with D perhaps TRBD2 (5 bases). Germline CDR1 MGHRA, CDR2 YSYEKL. The CDR3 is 15 residues long. Trimming removed 0 bases from V and 5 bases from J, with 14 bases in between. CDR3 sequence reads: CASSQDLRVWDEQYF. Written as DNA, the CDR3 is TGCGCCAGCAGCCAAGATTTGAGGGTTTGGGACGAGCAGTACTTC.

The rearrangement links TRBV4-1 to TRBJ1-1, with no clear D. V lost 3 bases and J 0 bases, leaving 5 bases between the germline ends. This CDR3 has 13 amino acids. In germline, CDR1 is MGHRA, CDR2 YSYEKL. The CDR3 is CASSQSVNTEAFF. CDR3 in DNA: TGCGCCAGCAGCCAGTCGGTGAACACTGAAGCTTTCTTT.

This clone was seen more than once but under ten times. DNA for the CDR3: TGTGCCAGCAGCCCCATGGGGACAGGGGTCACCGGGGAGCTGTTTTTT. Protein product: CASSPMGTGVTGELFF. The genes are TRBV2 and TRBJ2-2; 10 bases align to TRBD1. After removal of 6 bases from V and 4 bases from J, the junction contained 8 bases not matched to a gene. Germline V CDR1 and CDR2: SNHLY, FYNNEI. The CDR3 length is 16 residues. The variable domain in full, with the rest retrieved from reference TRBV2 and TRBJ2-2, is EPEVTQTPSHQVTQMGQEVILRCVPISNHLYFYWYRQILGQKVEFLVSFYNNEISEKSEIFDDQFSVERPDGSNFTLKIRSTKLEDSAMYFCASSPMGTGVTGELFFGEGSRLTVL.

This sequence joins TRBV7-9 and TRBJ1-5; no clear D gene. The germline CDR1 and CDR2 sequences are SEHNR and FQNEAQ (reference sequence). V was pared by 1 base and J by 1 base, with 20 bases between. The CDR3 is 19 residues long. The DNA for the CDR3 is TGTGCCAGCAGCTTAGACAACCCCGTCCGGGTGAGGAGCAATCAGCCCCAGCATTTT. This sequence encodes CASSLDNPVRVRSNQPQHF.